The 10 T cell receptor beta chains listed next were all sequenced from one sample in a study of T-cell memory formation after mild COVID-19. TCRdb re-called the 5' RACE reads with MiXCR, one entry per CDR3 protein. Of fewer than 700,000 distinct CDR3 sequences listed, more than 15% were seen once; the top ten hold around 13%. Sequenced sample: PBMCs or a T cell subset sorted from them (not recorded which). The receptors were sampled from an adult woman who had mild COVID-19 (a few samples of this study predate the infection). Cell type and time point are not known.

Only a few counts were recorded for this clonotype. The chain has TRBV6-5 and TRBJ2-7, with D possibly TRBD2 on 5 matching bases. Deletions cut 8 bases from V and 0 bases from J, with 8 bases between. The germline V gene has CDR1 MNHEY and CDR2 SVGAGI. The CDR3 extends over 12 amino acids. The CDR3 here is CASGRRSYEQYF. DNA for the CDR3: TGTGCCAGCGGGAGACGCTCCTACGAGCAGTACTTC.

There are many counts of this clonotype. The chain carries TRBV20-1 and TRBJ2-2; D is possibly TRBD1 (5 bases). The CDR3 extends over 18 amino acids. The germline gives CDR1 DFQATT, CDR2 SNEGSKA (reference sequence). Trimming shortened V by 2 bases and J by 1 base, and 20 bases separated the two germline ends. The CDR3 reads CSARSGDSDPRNTGELFF. CDR3 coding DNA: TGCAGTGCTAGATCAGGTGACAGCGATCCCCGGAACACCGGGGAGCTGTTTTTT.

The J gene is TRBJ1-4, the V gene TRBV9, with D maybe TRBD1 (5 bases). The CDR3 is 19 residues long. V was clipped by 0 bases and J by 8 bases, with 26 bases between them. The germline CDR1 and CDR2 sequences are SGDLS and YYNGEE. As DNA, the CDR3 is TGTGCCAGCAGCGTAGGACTGAGGAACCCAGGGAGGCGAAACGAAAAACTGTTTTTT. Its translation: CASSVGLRNPGRRNEKLFF.

J is TRBJ2-3 and V is TRBV6-6; 13 bases are a match to TRBD2. The V gene's germline CDR1 is MNHNY and CDR2 SVGAGI (reference sequence). V shed 2 bases and J 4 bases; nucleotides not matched to a gene: 6. This CDR3 comprises 17 residues. This CDR3 reads CASSYRLAGGSADTQYF. Here the CDR3 DNA reads TGTGCCAGCAGTTACCGACTAGCGGGAGGTTCTGCAGATACGCAGTATTTT.

Ten or more counts support this clonotype. V and J are TRBV6-4 and TRBJ2-3; 8 bases agree with TRBD2. The CDR3 is made up of 15 amino acids. Per the germline V gene, CDR1 is MRHNA and CDR2 is SNTAGT. Trimming cost V 2 bases and J 1 base; bases outside gene matches: 2. In nucleotides, the CDR3 is TGTGCCAGCAGTGACCGGCGGGGGGGCACAGATACGCAGTATTTT. This encodes CASSDRRGGTDTQYF.

This clonotype appeared a few times. The chain is built from TRBV12-3 or TRBV12-4 and TRBJ1-2; D gene unclear. V dropped 3 bases and J dropped 5 bases, with 13 bases sitting between them. The CDR3 extends over 14 amino acids. The CDR3 region is CASSLFGREYGYTF. The DNA of the CDR3 is TGTGCCAGCAGTTTGTTCGGGAGAGAATATGGCTACACCTTC.

This clonotype has only a few counts. This chain links TRBV4-2 with TRBJ1-1, with 10 positions matching TRBD1. Germline values: CDR1 LGHNA, CDR2 YNFKEQ. V was pared by 3 bases and J by 1 base, with 8 bases of the junction left unmatched. The CDR3 loop spans 17 amino acids. Here the CDR3 DNA reads TGTGCCAGCAGCCAGATGGGACAGGGGCGGGCGAACACTGAAGCTTTCTTT. It encodes CASSQMGQGRANTEAFF.

CDR3 protein: CASRLSGRAYNEQFF. Written as DNA, the CDR3 is TGTGCCAGCAGATTGAGCGGGAGGGCTTACAATGAGCAGTTCTTC. The rearrangement uses TRBV6-5 and TRBJ2-1, with TRBD2 matching 10 bases. The CDR3 runs to 15 residues. Unmatched junction bases numbered 6, after V lost 6 bases and J lost 4 bases. Germline V lookup: CDR1 MNHEY, CDR2 SVGAGI.

The V call is TRBV11-2, the J call TRBJ2-7, with TRBD1 matching over 9 bases. The junction had 5 bases not matched to a gene; V was cut back by 5 bases and J by 6 bases. Germline values: CDR1 SGHAT, CDR2 FQNNGV. The length of the CDR3 is 13 residues. CDR3 bases: TGTGCCAGCAGCACAGGGGGCGCGGGCGAGCAGTACTTC. This translates into CASSTGGAGEQYF.

V is TRBV7-3 and J is TRBJ2-5; 11 bases map to TRBD2. Germline-derived CDR1 and CDR2 are SGHTA and FQGTGA. J gave up 4 bases and V 5 bases, and 12 bases lay outside the gene matches. This CDR3 region has 17 residues. CDR3 sequence (DNA): TGTGCCAGCAGCCCCGAGGGCCCTAGCGGGGGGATAGAGACCCAGTACTTC. This encodes CASSPEGPSGGIETQYF.